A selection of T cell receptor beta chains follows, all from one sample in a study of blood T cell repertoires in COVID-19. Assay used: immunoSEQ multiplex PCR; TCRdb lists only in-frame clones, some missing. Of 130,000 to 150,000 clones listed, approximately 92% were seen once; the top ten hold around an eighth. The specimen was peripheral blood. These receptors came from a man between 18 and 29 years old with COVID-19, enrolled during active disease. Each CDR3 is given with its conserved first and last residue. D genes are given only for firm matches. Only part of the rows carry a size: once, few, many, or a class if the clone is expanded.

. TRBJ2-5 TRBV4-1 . TGCGCCAGCAGCCCCGGGCCTGGGGCAGGTGAGACCCAGTACTTC CASSPGPGAGETQYF
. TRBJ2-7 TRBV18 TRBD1 TGTGCCAGGACAGGGAAATACGAGCAGTACTTC CARTGKYEQYF
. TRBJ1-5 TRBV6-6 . TGTGCCAGCAGTTCGGACAGCAGCAATCAGCCCCAGCATTTT CASSSDSSNQPQHF
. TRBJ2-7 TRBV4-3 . TGCGCCAGCAGCCAAGATAGGGGGTTCGACGAGCAGTACTTC CASSQDRGFDEQYF
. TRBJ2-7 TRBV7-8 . TGTGCCAGCAGTCCCTTTTTTAGCCCCTACGAGCAGTACTTC CASSPFFSPYEQYF
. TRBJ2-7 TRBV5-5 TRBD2 TGTGCCAGCAGCCCCCCGTTCAGCGGGATTTACGAGCAGTACTTC CASSPPFSGIYEQYF
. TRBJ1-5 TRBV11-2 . TGTGCCAGCAGCTTAGACGCGGGGCGGCGGCAGCCCCAGCATTTT CASSLDAGRRQPQHF
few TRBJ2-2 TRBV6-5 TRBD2 TGTGCCAGCAGAAGACTAGCGGGATCCACCGGGGAGCTGTTTTTT CASRRLAGSTGELFF
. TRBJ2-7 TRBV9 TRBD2 TGTGCCAGCAGCGTAGACGTGGGAGGGCCTAGAGAGCAGTACTTC CASSVDVGGPREQYF
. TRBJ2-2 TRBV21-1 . TGTGCCAGCATCAGAGGTAACACCGGGGAGCTGTTTTTT CASIRGNTGELFF
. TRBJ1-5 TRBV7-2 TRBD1 TGTGCCAGCAGCTTGGGACAGGGGTACAATCAGCCCCAGCATTTT CASSLGQGYNQPQHF
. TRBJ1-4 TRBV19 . TGTGCCAGTAGTATCAGGGGCGGAAATAATGAAAAACTGTTTTTT CASSIRGGNNEKLFF
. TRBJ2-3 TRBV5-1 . TGCGCCAGTGGACAGTCTTCCTCTAGCACAGATACGCAGTATTTT CASGQSSSSTDTQYF
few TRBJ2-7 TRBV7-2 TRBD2 TGTGCCAGCAGCATCTCCACGGGACTAGCGGACGAGCAGTACTTC CASSISTGLADEQYF
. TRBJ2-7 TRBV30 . TGTGCCTGGAGTGCCCAGGCCTACGAGCAGTACTTC CAWSAQAYEQYF
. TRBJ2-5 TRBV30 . TGTGCCTGGAGTGCGCGGATTCGCGAGACCCAGTACTTC CAWSARIRETQYF
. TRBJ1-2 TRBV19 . TGTGCCAGTAGTATAATCCAGGGTGCAAGCTATGGCTACACCTTC CASSIIQGASYGYTF
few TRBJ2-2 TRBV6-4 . TGTGCCAGCAGTGAGCGGGACACCGGGGAGCTGTTTTTT CASSERDTGELFF
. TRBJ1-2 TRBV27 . TGTGCCAGCAGTCCCTTTCCAGGGGTGAATGGCTACACCTTC CASSPFPGVNGYTF
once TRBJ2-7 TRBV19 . TGTGCCAGTAGTGTAACAGGGCGGGAGCAGTACTTC CASSVTGREQYF
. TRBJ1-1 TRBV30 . TGTGCCTGGACAGTAGGGGGCACTGAAGCTTTCTTT CAWTVGGTEAFF
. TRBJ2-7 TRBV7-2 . TGTGCCAGCAGCCGTGCCGTCAGCGGATTCTCCTACGAGCAGTACTTC CASSRAVSGFSYEQYF
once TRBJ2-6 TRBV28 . TGTGCCAGCACCTACGGAGGGCGGCCCTCTGGGGCCAACGTCCTGACTTTC CASTYGGRPSGANVLTF
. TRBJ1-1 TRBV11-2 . TGTGCCAGCACACCAGCGGGGGTTTACACTGAAGCTTTCTTT CASTPAGVYTEAFF
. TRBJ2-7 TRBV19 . TGTGCCAGTAGTTTAGGGTCCCCGGGAAACTACGAGCAGTACTTC CASSLGSPGNYEQYF
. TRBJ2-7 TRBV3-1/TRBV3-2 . TGTGCCAGCAGCCAAGATCGGGAAGACGAGCAGTACTTC CASSQDREDEQYF
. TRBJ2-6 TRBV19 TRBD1 TGTGCCAGTAGGGCCGGGACAGGGGGTCACTCTGGGGCCAACGTCCTGACTTTC CASRAGTGGHSGANVLTF
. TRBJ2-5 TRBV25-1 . TGTGCCAGCAGCAAAGTGAGAGCGTACCAAGAGACCCAGTACTTC CASSKVRAYQETQYF
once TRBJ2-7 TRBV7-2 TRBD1 TGTGCCAGCGTTGAGGGGACAGGGCCCTACGAGCAGTACTTC CASVEGTGPYEQYF
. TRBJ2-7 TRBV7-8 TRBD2 TGTGCCAGCAGCGTAGCGGGAGCCGACTACGAGCAGTACTTC CASSVAGADYEQYF
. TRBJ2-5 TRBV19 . TGTGCCAGTAGTCCGCCGGGATTAGAGACCCAGTACTTC CASSPPGLETQYF
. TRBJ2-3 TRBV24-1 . TGTGCCACCAGTGACCCGTCAACAGGGTTCACAGATACGCAGTATTTT CATSDPSTGFTDTQYF
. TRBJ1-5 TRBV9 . TGTGCCAGCAGCGTAGCGACAAATCAGCCCCAGCATTTT CASSVATNQPQHF
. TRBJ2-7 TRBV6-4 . TGTGCCAGCAGTGTCTCCCCCGGGGAATACGAGCAGTACTTC CASSVSPGEYEQYF
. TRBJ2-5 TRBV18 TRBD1 TGTGCCAGCTCACCAAGGACAGGCCAAGAGACCCAGTACTTC CASSPRTGQETQYF
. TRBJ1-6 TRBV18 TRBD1 TGTGCCAGCTCATCTACCACAGGGGCGGCTAATTCACCCCTCCACTTT CASSSTTGAANSPLHF
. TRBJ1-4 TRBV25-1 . TGTGCCAGCAGTGAATTGGGACTGGCCGGCGAAAAACTGCTTTTT CASSELGLAGEKLLF
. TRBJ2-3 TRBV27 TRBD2 TGTGCCAGCAGTCACCGGAGGTGGGGGAGGGGTGCAGATACGCAGTATTTT CASSHRRWGRGADTQYF
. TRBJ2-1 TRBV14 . TGTGCCAGCAGCCAAGGGGAGGACAATGAGCAGTTCTTC CASSQGEDNEQFF
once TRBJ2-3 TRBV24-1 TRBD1 TGTGCCACCAGTGATTCAGGGGGCGCGGGAGATACGCAGTATTTT CATSDSGGAGDTQYF
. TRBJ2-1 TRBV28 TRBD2 TGTGCCAGCAGTTTACCGGGAGGGCCGCCCAATGAGCAGTTCTTC CASSLPGGPPNEQFF
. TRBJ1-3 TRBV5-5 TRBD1 TGTGCCAGCAGCATTTACGACAGGGGGGTCGGAAACACCATATATTTT CASSIYDRGVGNTIYF
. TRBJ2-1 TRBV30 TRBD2 TGTGCCTGGAGTGTAAGTCGTTCTAGCGGGATTTACAATGAGCAGTTCTTC CAWSVSRSSGIYNEQFF
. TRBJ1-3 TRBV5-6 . TGTGCCAGCAGCTGGGGGACATCCGCCTATGGGAACACCATATATTTT CASSWGTSAYGNTIYF
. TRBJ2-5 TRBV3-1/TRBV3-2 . TGTGCCAGCAGCCAAGCCCGACTAGCCGAGGGGGCCCAGTACTTC CASSQARLAEGAQYF
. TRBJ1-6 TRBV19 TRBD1 TGTGCCAGTAGTAAACTACCGGGACAGAATAATTCACCCCTCCACTTT CASSKLPGQNNSPLHF
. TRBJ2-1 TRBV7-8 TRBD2 TGTGCCAGCAGCCCCCCCGAACTAGCGGGGGCCAAGCTATCAGACACCTACAATGAGCAGTTCTTC CASSPPELAGAKLSDTYNEQFF
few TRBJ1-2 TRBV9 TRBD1 TGTGCCAGCAGCAGGAACAGGGGGCAGAAGACCTTC CASSRNRGQKTF
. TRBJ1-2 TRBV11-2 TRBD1 TGTGCCAGCAGCTTACCTTGGGACAGGATCGATGGCTACACCTTC CASSLPWDRIDGYTF
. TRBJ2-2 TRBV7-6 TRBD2 TGTGCCAGCAGCTCGGGACTAAGCTACACCGGGGAGCTGTTTTTT CASSSGLSYTGELFF
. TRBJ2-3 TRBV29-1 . TGCAGCGTAGCCCGGAGATTGGTCACAGATACGCAGTATTTT CSVARRLVTDTQYF
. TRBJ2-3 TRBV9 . TGTGCCAGCAGCGCGAGGGGGATTAGCACAGATACGCAGTATTTT CASSARGISTDTQYF
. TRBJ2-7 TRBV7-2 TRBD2 TGTGCCAGCAGCTTACAGGCGGGAGGGGCTCCCGAGCAGTACTTC CASSLQAGGAPEQYF
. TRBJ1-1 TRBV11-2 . TGTGCCAGCAGCTTGGGGGCGGACACTGAAGCTTTCTTT CASSLGADTEAFF
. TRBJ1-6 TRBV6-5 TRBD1 TGTGCCAGCAGATTAACCGGGACAGCTAATTCACCCCTCCACTTT CASRLTGTANSPLHF